These 21 T cell receptor beta chains were all obtained from the same sample, sequenced in a study of beta chain features in type 1 diabetes. The authors reverse transcribed all of the isolated RNA, so sequencing captured expressed TCRB transcripts. The repertoire was sequenced with immunoSEQ multiplex PCR; TCRdb's copy has only in-frame clones and lacks some. The repertoire consists of approximately 150,000 clones, with roughly a tenth occurring once and the leading ten covering roughly 1.4%. Input material: naive CD4+ T cells from blood. All receptors derive from a man between 18 and 35 years old in good health.

The V gene is TRBV11-2, the J gene TRBJ2-3; TRBD2 might be the D (7 bases). Trimming removed 5 bases from V and 0 bases from J, with 18 bases in between. Germline V gives CDR1 SGHAT, CDR2 FQNNGV. This CDR3 is 17 amino acids long. In DNA, the CDR3 is TGTGCCAGCAGCCCTAGGGGGGGTGGGGAAAGCACAGATACGCAGTATTTT. Its translation is CASSPRGGGESTDTQYF.

This clone was counted ten times or more. The gene calls are TRBV7-9 and TRBJ2-6; D remains ambiguous. In germline, CDR1 is SEHNR, CDR2 FQNEAQ (reference sequence). The germline V and J ends were trimmed by 1 base and 0 bases, with 4 bases remaining between them. This CDR3 is 15 amino acids long. The CDR3 loop is CASSLGSSGANVLTF. Here the CDR3 DNA reads TGTGCCAGCAGCTTAGGGAGCTCTGGGGCCAACGTCCTGACTTTC.

This chain connects TRBV6-5 to TRBJ1-4; possibly TRBD1 for D (5 bases). Germline V gene data show CDR1 as MNHEY and CDR2 as SVGAGI. With 6 bases removed from V and 8 bases from J, the gap between germline ends came to 16 bases. The length of the CDR3 is 14 residues. CDR3 protein: CASSRRQKGEKLFF. As DNA, the CDR3 is TGTGCCAGCAGCCGCCGACAGAAGGGGGAAAAACTGTTTTTT.

J is TRBJ2-7 and V is TRBV5-1, with 7 bases that match TRBD1. The CDR3 extends over 15 amino acids. Losses at the gene ends were 4 bases for V and 2 bases for J; bases not matched to a gene: 9. The germline V gene has CDR1 SGHRS and CDR2 YFSETQ. The CDR3 loop reads CASSNSGTETYEQYF. CDR3 DNA: TGCGCCAGCAGCAACTCCGGGACAGAAACCTACGAGCAGTACTTC.

This clone was detected only a few times. The gene calls are TRBV7-8 and TRBJ1-2; weak D call: TRBD1 (6 bases). The CDR3 has 16 residues. The V gene's germline CDR1 is SGHVS and CDR2 FQNEAQ. Between the trimmed V and J ends, which lost 6 bases and 5 bases, there was a span of 22 bases. As DNA, the CDR3 is TGTGCCAGCAGTCTTAATTTGGGGACATTACTTTATGGCTACACCTTC. Protein: CASSLNLGTLLYGYTF.

The chain joins TRBV28 to TRBJ2-5, with TRBD2 matching over 7 bases. The CDR3 contains 15 residues. J was trimmed by 4 bases and V by 6 bases; bases with no gene match: 11. Germline V gene data show CDR1 as MDHEN and CDR2 as SYDVKM. The CDR3 region is CASRYQFGGGETQYF. The CDR3 DNA reads TGTGCCAGCAGATACCAGTTTGGGGGGGGAGAGACCCAGTACTTC.

This clone was recorded a few times. This sequence joins TRBV5-4 and TRBJ2-7; 8 nucleotides line up with TRBD2. The CDR3 totals 15 residues. Germline CDR1 SGHNT, CDR2 YYREEE (reference sequence). V shed 4 bases and J 2 bases; nucleotides not matched to a gene: 8. CDR3 DNA: TGTGCCAGCAGCCCATTACCGGGACTAGCCTACGAGCAGTACTTC. It translates to CASSPLPGLAYEQYF.

The chain has TRBV5-8 and TRBJ2-7; D is perhaps TRBD1 (6 bases). The V gene lost 0 bases and the J gene lost 3 bases, with 7 bases spanning the gap. The germline CDR1 and CDR2 sequences are SGHTS and YDEGEE. CDR3 length: 13 residues. CDR3: CASSLGQVYEQYF. As DNA, the CDR3 is TGTGCCAGCAGCTTGGGACAGGTCTACGAGCAGTACTTC.

The table lists this clone with many counts. The rearrangement joins TRBV7-3 to TRBJ1-2, with 8 bases fitting TRBD1. The V and J ends lost 5 bases and 6 bases, in that order; junction bases with no gene match: 5. There are 13 residues in the CDR3. Germline CDR1 reads SGHTA; CDR2 reads FQGTGA. CDR3 amino acids: CASSDDRGNGYTF. The CDR3 DNA reads as TGTGCCAGCAGCGATGACAGGGGAAATGGCTACACCTTC.

This chain links TRBV7-2 with TRBJ2-7; D is unclear. With 7 bases removed from V and 4 bases from J, the gap between germline ends came to 8 bases. The CDR3 totals 11 residues. Germline CDR1 SGHTA, CDR2 FQGNSA. The CDR3 DNA sequence: TGTGCCAGCACCTCGGGTTACGAGCAGTACTTC. As protein: CASTSGYEQYF.

This clone was counted between two and nine times. The chain links TRBV11-2 to TRBJ2-7, with 9 bases matching TRBD2. Germline-derived CDR1 and CDR2 are SGHAT and FQNNGV. V gave up 5 bases and J gave up 1 base; unmatched junction bases: 9. The CDR3 totals 16 residues. The CDR3 region is CASSMSGGPASYEQYF. The CDR3 DNA reads TGTGCCAGCAGCATGAGCGGGGGGCCCGCGTCCTACGAGCAGTACTTC.

V usage is TRBV7-6 and J usage is TRBJ2-5; 12 bases map to TRBD2. V dropped 5 bases and J dropped 5; count of bases not matched to a gene: 9. CDR1 is SGHVS, CDR2 FNYEAQ, per germline. The CDR3 totals 16 residues. CDR3 nucleotide sequence: TGTGCCAGCAGCCTACCTAGCGGGGGGGCCGGTGAGACCCAGTACTTC. It encodes CASSLPSGGAGETQYF.

This clone came up a few times. This sequence joins TRBV18 and TRBJ1-6; D remains unclear. Per germline, CDR1 KGHSH and CDR2 LQKENI. The CDR3 length is 15 residues. The ends were cut back, 3 bases at V and 0 bases at J, with 6 bases in the middle. DNA of the CDR3: TGTGCCAGCTCACCCGCGGACTCCTATAATTCACCCCTCCACTTT. Translated, it gives CASSPADSYNSPLHF.

This clone showed up many times. The chain joins TRBV4-3 to TRBJ2-1; a weak D match, TRBD2 (6 bases). Trimming left V 4 bases short and J 3 bases short, with 19 bases between. CDR3 size: 17 residues. In germline, CDR1 is LGHNA, CDR2 YSLEER. The CDR3: CASSPSIGGSLYNEQFF. For the CDR3, the DNA is TGCGCCAGCAGCCCTAGTATCGGGGGAAGCCTCTACAATGAGCAGTTCTTC.

The chain is built from TRBV18 and TRBJ1-1; the match to TRBD1 covers 7 bases. Germline V gene lookup returns CDR1 KGHSH and CDR2 LQKENI. This CDR3 has 14 amino acids. After removal of 3 bases from V and 4 bases from J, the junction contained 5 bases not matched to a gene. The CDR3 here is CASSPGQPRTEAFF. The DNA for the CDR3 is TGTGCCAGCTCACCGGGACAGCCGCGCACTGAAGCTTTCTTT.

The chain employs TRBV9 and TRBJ2-3; D is unresolved. This CDR3 contains 14 residues. Looked up from germline, CDR1 is SGDLS and CDR2 is YYNGEE. The ends were cut back, 4 bases at V and 0 bases at J, with 9 bases in the middle. In DNA, the CDR3 is TGTGCCAGCAGCCTCCTTTCGAGCACAGATACGCAGTATTTT. This gives the protein CASSLLSSTDTQYF.

This clone was recorded many times. The rearrangement links TRBV7-9 to TRBJ2-3, with D perhaps matching TRBD2 (6 bases). The CDR3 contains 16 residues. V was cut by 5 bases and J by 0 bases, with 15 bases left in between. Germline CDR1 reads SEHNR; CDR2 reads FQNEAQ (reference sequence). The CDR3 here is CASSPRGAVSTDTQYF. The CDR3 DNA is TGTGCCAGCAGCCCGCGGGGAGCGGTTAGCACAGATACGCAGTATTTT. Full variable domain (outside the CDR3, taken from reference TRBV7-9 and TRBJ2-3): DTGVSQNPRHKITKRGQNVTFRCDPISEHNRLYWYRQTLGQGPEFLTYFQNEAQLEKSRLLSDRFSAERPKGSFSTLEIQRTEQGDSAMYLCASSPRGAVSTDTQYFGPGTRLTVL.

This clone was observed a handful of times. This chain connects TRBV6-6 to TRBJ1-1; 8 bases agree with TRBD1. The ends lost 6 bases at V and 3 bases at J; junction bases unmatched: 3. This CDR3 is built from 13 residues. Germline loops: CDR1 MNHNY, CDR2 SVGAGI (reference sequence). CDR3 nucleotides: TGTGCCAGCAGAATGACAGGGGACACTGAAGCTTTCTTT. Its translation is CASRMTGDTEAFF.

This clone occurred a few times. CDR3 sequence: CASSQDGHNRVGSGYTF. CDR3 bases: TGCGCCAGCAGCCAAGATGGTCATAACAGGGTGGGGAGTGGCTACACCTTC. The V gene is TRBV4-3, the J gene TRBJ1-2; the D gene is possibly TRBD1 (6 bases). V dropped 0 bases and J dropped 7 bases, with 21 bases sitting between them. Germline V gene sequence: CDR1 LGHNA, CDR2 YSLEER. This CDR3 comprises 17 residues.

J is TRBJ2-1 and V is TRBV2; possibly TRBD1 for D (6 bases). The length of the CDR3 is 17 residues. Germline CDR1 SNHLY, CDR2 FYNNEI. Trimming stripped 9 bases from V and 2 bases from J, with 23 bases between. The CDR3 sequence is CARQGEGHLHTYNEQFF. CDR3 in DNA: TGTGCCAGACAAGGTGAGGGACACCTTCATACCTACAATGAGCAGTTCTTC.

The DNA for the CDR3 is TGTGCCAGCAGCTTAGAGTTAGTCGGTACTCTCGACGAGCAGTACTTC. It is translated as CASSLELVGTLDEQYF. The V gene is TRBV7-9, the J gene TRBJ2-7, with D unresolved. Trimming left V 1 base short and J 5 bases short, with 18 bases between. Germline V CDR1 and CDR2: SEHNR, FQNEAQ (reference sequence). This CDR3 contains 16 residues.